Listed below are T cell receptor beta chains from one sample, sequenced in a study of shared clonotypes between healthy human individuals. Sequenced by immunoSEQ multiplex PCR; TCRdb stores in-frame clones only, minus some. The sample has 520,000 or so clones, 60% to 85% seen once. The sample comprised PBMCs. The receptors derive from a woman aged 40 to 50 in good health. Some clones in this sample may be carry-over from other donors' samples. Both conserved end residues are trimmed from each CDR3. Some rows mark clone size as missing; the rest say once, few, many or name a class of expanded clone.

CDR3,J,size,V
ASSEQGQTYNEQF,TRBJ2-1,NA,TRBV28
ASSRGVRRGEQY,TRBJ2-7,few,TRBV14
ASSRTGQDYGYT,TRBJ1-2,few,TRBV2
ASSLTGAHTEAF,TRBJ1-1,NA,TRBV2
ASSLPPSYEQY,TRBJ2-7,NA,TRBV5-1
ASSLAPRQRLF,TRBJ1-4,few,TRBV5-5
ASSQGVSGSGQETQY,TRBJ2-5,NA,TRBV4-1
ITLGHEQY,NA,NA,TRBV29-1
ASSLSGTAQETQY,TRBJ2-5,NA,TRBV7-9
AGGTGGDTQY,TRBJ2-3,NA,TRBV2
ASSSPQLAGFRNEQF,TRBJ2-1,NA,TRBV13
AISDGQGGNTEAF,TRBJ1-1,NA,TRBV10-3
ASSLDSHLYEQY,TRBJ2-7,NA,TRBV7-2
ASSGGTSGRAGIQY,TRBJ2-4,once,TRBV2
ASSPTSGFTDTQY,TRBJ2-3,NA,TRBV4-2
SGQLAGGPGEQY,TRBJ2-7,NA,TRBV29-1
ASTPGDREAGELF,TRBJ2-2,many,TRBV19
ASSTPGQGASYEQY,TRBJ2-7,once,TRBV7-3
ASSPQGLAGATDTQY,TRBJ2-3,NA,TRBV11-2
STGTSGDYNEQF,TRBJ2-1,few,TRBV29-1
ASSQVQGERNEKLF,TRBJ1-4,NA,TRBV4-1
ASGDGGGYNEQF,TRBJ2-1,NA,TRBV10-2
ASSSDTGDYGYT,TRBJ1-2,once,TRBV5-5
ASEGSGRIGDTQY,TRBJ2-3,NA,TRBV28
ASSRTGGDSPLH,TRBJ1-6,NA,TRBV11-1
ASSHVGSGRDIQY,TRBJ2-4,NA,TRBV7-9
ASMEQMANIQY,TRBJ2-4,NA,TRBV2
ASSFWTGGMNTEAF,TRBJ1-1,NA,TRBV7-9
ASSTTGTEGTEAF,TRBJ1-1,NA,TRBV19
ASSMGAGMDQPQH,TRBJ1-5,NA,TRBV19
ASSRGGRTDTQY,TRBJ2-3,NA,TRBV11-3
ASSHHRRTGELF,TRBJ2-2,NA,TRBV23-1
ASSEPGAGQETQY,TRBJ2-5,few,TRBV5-1
ASSTSGRAREQY,TRBJ2-7,medium-sized,TRBV5-1
ASSLRSSGRVYEQF,TRBJ2-1,NA,TRBV7-3
AWSRRGIGVAF,TRBJ1-1,few,TRBV30
ASPRDSNTGELF,TRBJ2-2,NA,TRBV18
ASSPTGLEQY,TRBJ2-7,NA,TRBV5-1
ASSEAGGKQETQY,TRBJ2-5,NA,TRBV6-4
ATGSSGANVLT,TRBJ2-6,few,TRBV6-6
ASSFGTDTQY,TRBJ2-3,NA,TRBV2
ASRATSGSPYNEQF,TRBJ2-1,once,TRBV2
ASSYSEGTGELF,TRBJ2-2,many,TRBV6-5
AWSVQGGTVSEQF,TRBJ2-1,NA,TRBV30
ASSGTGGGYGYT,TRBJ1-2,NA,TRBV19
ASSPGQGDSPLH,TRBJ1-6,NA,TRBV18
ASSFTIDEQF,TRBJ2-1,NA,TRBV5-4
ATDNSYEQY,TRBJ2-7,NA,TRBV28
ASSDGGGGYEKLF,TRBJ1-4,NA,TRBV6-1
ASRRDSGQETQY,TRBJ2-5,NA,TRBV6-5